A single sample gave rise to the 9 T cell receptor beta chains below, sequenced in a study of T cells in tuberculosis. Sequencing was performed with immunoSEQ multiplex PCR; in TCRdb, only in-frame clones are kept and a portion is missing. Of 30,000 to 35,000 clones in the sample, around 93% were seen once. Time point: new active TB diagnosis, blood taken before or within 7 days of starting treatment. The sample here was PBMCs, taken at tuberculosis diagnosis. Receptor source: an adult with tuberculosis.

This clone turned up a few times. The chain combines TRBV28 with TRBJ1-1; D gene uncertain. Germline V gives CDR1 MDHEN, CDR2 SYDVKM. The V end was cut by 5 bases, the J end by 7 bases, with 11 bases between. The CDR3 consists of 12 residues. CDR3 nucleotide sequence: TGTGCCAGCAGTCCATACAGAGATGAAGCTTTCTTT. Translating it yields CASSPYRDEAFF.

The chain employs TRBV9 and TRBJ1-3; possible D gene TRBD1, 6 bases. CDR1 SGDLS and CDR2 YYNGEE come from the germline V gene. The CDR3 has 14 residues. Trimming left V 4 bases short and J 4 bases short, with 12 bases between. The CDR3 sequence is CASSTQGFGNTIYF. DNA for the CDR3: TGTGCCAGCAGCACACAGGGTTTCGGAAACACCATATATTTT.

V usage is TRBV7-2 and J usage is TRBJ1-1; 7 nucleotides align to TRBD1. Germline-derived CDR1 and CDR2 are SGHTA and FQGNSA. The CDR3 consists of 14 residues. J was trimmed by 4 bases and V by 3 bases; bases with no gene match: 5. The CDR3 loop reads CASSFSRGSTEAFF. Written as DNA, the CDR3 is TGTGCCAGCAGCTTCTCCAGGGGGAGCACTGAAGCTTTCTTT.

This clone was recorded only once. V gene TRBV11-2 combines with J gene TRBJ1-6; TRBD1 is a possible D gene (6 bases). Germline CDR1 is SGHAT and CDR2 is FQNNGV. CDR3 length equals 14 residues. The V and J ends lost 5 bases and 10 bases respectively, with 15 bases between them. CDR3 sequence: CASSPRGGPSPLHF. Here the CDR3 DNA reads TGTGCCAGCAGCCCCCGCGGGGGCCCCTCACCCCTCCACTTT.

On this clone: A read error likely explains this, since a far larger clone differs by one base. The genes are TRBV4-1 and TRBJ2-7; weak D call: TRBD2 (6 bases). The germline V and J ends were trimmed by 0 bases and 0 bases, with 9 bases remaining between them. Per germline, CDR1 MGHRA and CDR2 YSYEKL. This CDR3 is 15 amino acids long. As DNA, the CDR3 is TGCGCCAGCAGCCAAGAACGGGGGAGCTCCTACGAGCAGTACGTC. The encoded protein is CASSQERGSSYEQYV.

The CDR3 reads CASSIGGYRAFF. CDR3 in DNA: TGTGCCAGTAGTATCGGGGGGTACAGAGCTTTCTTT. The V call is TRBV19, the J call TRBJ1-1, with D perhaps matching TRBD1 (5 bases). V was clipped by 3 bases and J by 10 bases, with 12 bases between them. CDR1 is LNHDA, CDR2 SQIVND, per germline (reference sequence). The CDR3 runs 12 residues. The whole variable domain, remainder taken from reference TRBV19 and TRBJ1-1, is DGGITQSPKYLFRKEGQNVTLSCEQNLNHDAMYWYRQDPGQGLRLIYYSQIVNDFQKGDIAEGYSVSREKKESFPLTVTSAQKNPTAFYLCASSIGGYRAFFGQGTRLTVV.

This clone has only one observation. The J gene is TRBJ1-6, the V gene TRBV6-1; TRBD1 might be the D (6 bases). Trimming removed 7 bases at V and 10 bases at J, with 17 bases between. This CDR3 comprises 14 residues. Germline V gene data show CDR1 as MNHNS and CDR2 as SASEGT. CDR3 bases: TGTGCCAGCAATGGGGACACCCGTCGGTCACCCCTCCACTTT. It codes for CASNGDTRRSPLHF.

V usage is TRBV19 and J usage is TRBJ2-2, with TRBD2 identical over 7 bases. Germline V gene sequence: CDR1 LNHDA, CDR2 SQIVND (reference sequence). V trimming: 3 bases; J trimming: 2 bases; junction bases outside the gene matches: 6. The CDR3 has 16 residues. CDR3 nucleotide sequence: TGTGCCAGTAGTATCGGGCTAGCGGCAAACACCGGGGAGCTGTTTTTT. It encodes CASSIGLAANTGELFF.

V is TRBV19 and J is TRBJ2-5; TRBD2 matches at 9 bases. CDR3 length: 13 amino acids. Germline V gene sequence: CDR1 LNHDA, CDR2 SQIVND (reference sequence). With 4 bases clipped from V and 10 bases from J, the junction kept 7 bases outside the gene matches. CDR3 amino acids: CASSTGDSGSQYF. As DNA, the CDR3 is TGTGCCAGTAGTACCGGGGATAGCGGGAGCCAGTACTTC.